This entry lists 25 T cell receptor beta chains sequenced from one sample in a study of blood T cell repertoires in COVID-19. The assay was immunoSEQ multiplex PCR, and TCRdb's table has in-frame clones only and misses some. The sample holds a few hundred thousand clones; about four fifths are singletons and the top ten take 15% to 19%. The sequencing input was peripheral blood. Receptors were obtained from a person aged 65 to 79 with COVID-19, enrolled during active disease.

There are a few counts of this clone. The chain links TRBV2 to TRBJ2-1; 15 positions agree with TRBD2. V lost 8 bases, J lost 2 bases, and 1 base stayed unmatched. Germline CDR1 and CDR2: SNHLY and FYNNEI. The CDR3 is 15 residues long. The CDR3 sequence: CASGLAGGTYNEQFF. The DNA of the CDR3 is TGTGCCAGCGGACTAGCGGGAGGGACCTACAATGAGCAGTTCTTC.

The genes are TRBV9 and TRBJ2-3; 8 bases map to TRBD2. The CDR3 loop spans 15 amino acids. The germline V gene encodes CDR1 SGDLS and CDR2 YYNGEE. Germline trimming cut 0 bases from V and 4 bases from J; bases unmatched to any gene: 4. The CDR3 sequence: CASSVDGRAPDTQYF. CDR3 sequence (DNA): TGTGCCAGCAGCGTAGACGGGAGGGCCCCAGATACGCAGTATTTT.

J is TRBJ1-6 and V is TRBV9; 9 bases match TRBD1. The CDR3 totals 15 residues. Per germline, CDR1 SGDLS and CDR2 YYNGEE. V lost 3 bases, J lost 7 bases, and 5 bases stayed unmatched. The DNA of the CDR3 is TGTGCCAGCAGCGGAGATGACAGGGGGAATTCACCCCTCCACTTT. Protein product: CASSGDDRGNSPLHF.

This clone was detected a few times. The gene calls are TRBV6-6 and TRBJ2-6; D gene unclear. The CDR3 consists of 13 residues. Trimming cost V 5 bases and J 7 bases, with 9 bases left between them. CDR1 MNHNY and CDR2 SVGAGI come from the germline V gene (reference sequence). In DNA form, the CDR3 reads TGTGCCAGCAGTCCTAGAGAAGCCAACGTCCTGACTTTC. It encodes CASSPREANVLTF.

In this sample, this clone turned up once. Sequence at one end of the junction differs from germline and may be a read error. This rearrangement joins TRBV19 to TRBJ2-1; 9 bases are a match to TRBD2. The germline CDR1 and CDR2 sequences are LNHDA and SQIVND (reference sequence). The CDR3 runs 15 residues. CDR3 bases: TGTGCCAGTAGTCTAGATCGGCTAGCGGGATTTGAGCAGTTCTTC. Its protein is CASSLDRLAGFEQFF.

This clone was seen at least ten times. V is TRBV4-1 and J is TRBJ1-1; TRBD1 matches 7 bases. Germline CDR1 MGHRA, CDR2 YSYEKL. The V and J ends lost 0 bases and 0 bases, in that order; junction bases with no gene match: 10. The CDR3 covers 18 residues. The CDR3 loop reads CASSQEGQLKFMNTEAFF. The CDR3 coding sequence is TGCGCCAGCAGCCAAGAGGGACAGTTAAAATTCATGAACACTGAAGCTTTCTTT.

The V call is TRBV28, the J call TRBJ2-5; 7 positions match TRBD1. Trimming cost V 1 base and J 6 bases; bases outside gene matches: 5. This CDR3 spans 14 amino acids. Germline V gene lookup returns CDR1 MDHEN and CDR2 SYDVKM. The CDR3 DNA reads TGTGCCAGCAGTTTATTAGGGACAGCAAAGACCCAGTACTTC. It encodes CASSLLGTAKTQYF.

J is TRBJ1-1 and V is TRBV11-2; maybe TRBD1 (6 bases). The CDR3 extends over 17 amino acids. V lost 4 bases to trimming and J lost 5 bases, with 23 bases between them. Germline V gives CDR1 SGHAT, CDR2 FQNNGV. The CDR3 reads CASSSPGWGRRGTEAFF. CDR3 DNA: TGTGCCAGCAGCTCCCCAGGCTGGGGCCGCAGGGGAACTGAAGCTTTCTTT.

This clone was seen only a few times. Here the CDR3 reads CASSQIYSNQPQHF. Written as DNA, the CDR3 is TGTGCCAGCAGCCAGATCTATAGCAATCAGCCCCAGCATTTT. The chain has TRBV3-1 (or the pseudogene TRBV3-2) and TRBJ1-5; unclear D gene. Germline V gives CDR1 LGHDT, CDR2 YNNKEL (reference sequence). CDR3 length: 14 residues. Trimming removed 3 bases from V and 0 bases from J, with 6 bases in between.

The CDR3 coding sequence is TGTGCCAGCAGTTACGGGGAGCAGGCAGATACGCAGTATTTT. Translated: CASSYGEQADTQYF. V usage is TRBV6-6 and J usage is TRBJ2-3; possibly TRBD2 for D (5 bases). Trimming removed 2 bases at V and 4 bases at J, with 10 bases between. This CDR3 region has 14 residues. Germline loops: CDR1 MNHNY, CDR2 SVGAGI (reference sequence).

The chain combines TRBV10-3 with TRBJ2-5; 7 positions match TRBD2. Germline V gene data show CDR1 as ENHRY and CDR2 as SYGVKD. The CDR3 has 15 residues. V trimming: 6 bases; J trimming: 5 bases; junction bases outside the gene matches: 12. CDR3: CAISPTRAGVETQYF. The DNA of the CDR3 is TGTGCCATCAGCCCGACCAGGGCGGGAGTGGAGACCCAGTACTTC.

The chain couples TRBV19 to TRBJ2-7; TRBD1 matches at 7 bases. V dropped 2 bases and J dropped 5; count of bases not matched to a gene: 3. CDR3 length: 13 residues. Per the germline V gene, CDR1 is LNHDA and CDR2 is SQIVND (reference sequence). The CDR3 coding sequence is TGTGCCAGTAGTATATCCAGGGGGAACGAGCAGTACTTC. Protein sequence: CASSISRGNEQYF.

The chain carries TRBV7-9 and TRBJ2-5; the match to TRBD2 covers 11 bases. The CDR3 is 14 residues long. V was pared by 7 bases and J by 2 bases, with 3 bases of the junction left unmatched. The germline gives CDR1 SEHNR, CDR2 FQNEAQ (reference sequence). The CDR3 DNA reads TGTGCCAGCACAAGACTAGCGGGGCAAGAGACCCAGTACTTC. This translates into CASTRLAGQETQYF.

DNA of the CDR3: TGTGCCAGCAGTCCAAGGACTAGCGGGAGGGCCGGCAATGAGCAGTTCTTC. The encoded protein is CASSPRTSGRAGNEQFF. The chain recombines TRBV6-6 with TRBJ2-1; TRBD2 aligns across 15 bases. The V gene end was trimmed by 5 bases and the J gene end by 6 bases; junction bases not matched to a gene: 8. Germline V gene lookup returns CDR1 MNHNY and CDR2 SVGAGI (reference sequence). There are 17 residues in the CDR3.

The chain couples TRBV7-2 to TRBJ1-4; the D is unclear. This CDR3 is 17 amino acids long. Looked up from germline, CDR1 is SGHTA and CDR2 is FQGNSA. V was shortened by 2 bases and J by 0 bases, with 13 bases between the two germline ends. The CDR3 DNA sequence: TGTGCCAGCAGCTTAAGGTCTAGGCAGACAACTAATGAAAAACTGTTTTTT. This translates into CASSLRSRQTTNEKLFF.

V usage is TRBV3-1 (or the pseudogene TRBV3-2) and J usage is TRBJ1-1; TRBD1 agrees at 7 bases. With 6 bases clipped from V and 1 base from J, the junction kept 8 bases outside the gene matches. Germline V lookup: CDR1 LGHDT, CDR2 YNNKEL (reference sequence). CDR3 length: 15 residues. CDR3 sequence: CASSNRGSGNTEAFF. The DNA of the CDR3 is TGTGCCAGCAGTAACAGGGGATCCGGGAACACTGAAGCTTTCTTT.

V usage is TRBV27 and J usage is TRBJ2-2; 9 nucleotides agree with TRBD1. After removal of 7 bases from V and 7 bases from J, the junction contained 10 bases not matched to a gene. Germline V gives CDR1 MNHEY, CDR2 SMNVEV (reference sequence). This CDR3 comprises 15 residues. This CDR3 reads CASTLGQGRNGELFF. CDR3 bases: TGTGCCAGCACCCTCGGACAGGGGAGGAACGGGGAGCTGTTTTTT.

The chain joins TRBV30 to TRBJ1-4; TRBD1 matches at 9 bases. This CDR3 is built from 13 residues. V trimming: 5 bases; J trimming: 8 bases; junction bases outside the gene matches: 6. Germline CDR1 is GTSNPN and CDR2 is SVGIG (reference sequence). The DNA of the CDR3 is TGTGCCTGGTCAGGACAGGGGACCGAAAAACTGTTTTTT. Translation gives CAWSGQGTEKLFF.

This clone was found many times. The genes are TRBV2 and TRBJ2-7, with 10 positions matching TRBD1. The CDR3 totals 13 residues. The J segment lost 5 bases and the V segment lost 6 bases, leaving 4 bases of the junction unmatched. Germline V CDR1 and CDR2: SNHLY, FYNNEI. CDR3 nucleotide sequence: TGTGCCAGCAGGACAGGGGGCCTCCACGAGCAGTACTTC. This gives the protein CASRTGGLHEQYF.

This clone was detected only a few times. V is TRBV19 and J is TRBJ2-3, with TRBD1 identical over 8 bases. V lost 4 bases to trimming and J lost 3 bases; unmatched junction nucleotides: 6. The CDR3 totals 15 residues. Germline values: CDR1 LNHDA, CDR2 SQIVND (reference sequence). This CDR3 is CASSTTGGWTDTQYF. The CDR3 region has the DNA TGTGCCAGTAGTACAACAGGGGGTTGGACAGATACGCAGTATTTT.

The chain combines TRBV19 with TRBJ2-7; D is possibly TRBD1 (5 bases). The CDR3 covers 13 residues. V was pared by 5 bases and J by 2 bases, with 10 bases between. The germline gives CDR1 LNHDA, CDR2 SQIVND (reference sequence). CDR3 protein: CASSGQATYEQYF. The CDR3 DNA is TGTGCCAGTAGTGGACAAGCGACCTACGAGCAGTACTTC.

The V gene is TRBV7-9, the J gene TRBJ1-5; a possible D gene is TRBD1 (6 bases). The germline gives CDR1 SEHNR, CDR2 FQNEAQ (reference sequence). The CDR3 spans 16 residues. V was clipped by 5 bases and J by 0 bases, with 14 bases between them. This CDR3 is CASSGQKGVSNQPQHF. The CDR3 DNA follows: TGTGCCAGCAGCGGACAAAAGGGGGTTAGCAATCAGCCCCAGCATTTT.

V and J are TRBV28 and TRBJ1-2; 8 bases map to TRBD1. With 3 bases clipped from V and 7 bases from J, the junction kept 4 bases outside the gene matches. The CDR3 loop spans 13 amino acids. Germline loops: CDR1 MDHEN, CDR2 SYDVKM. CDR3 protein: CASSLQGAFGYTF. CDR3 DNA: TGTGCCAGCAGTTTGCAGGGGGCGTTTGGCTACACCTTC.

The chain uses TRBV19 and TRBJ1-3; D ambiguous. Germline CDR1 and CDR2: LNHDA and SQIVND (reference sequence). The length of the CDR3 is 14 residues. The V end was cut by 3 bases, the J end by 0 bases, with 6 bases between. This CDR3 is CASSIGDSGNTIYF. CDR3 DNA sequence: TGTGCCAGTAGTATCGGGGACTCTGGAAACACCATATATTTT.

The genes are TRBV27 and TRBJ1-1, with D possibly matching TRBD1 (6 bases). Per germline, CDR1 MNHEY and CDR2 SMNVEV (reference sequence). The CDR3 runs 13 residues. Deletions cut 5 bases from V and 6 bases from J, with 13 bases between. Written as DNA, the CDR3 is TGTGCCAGCAGTATACACAGGGCTTCTGAAGCTTTCTTT. Translation: CASSIHRASEAFF.